What follows are 32 T cell receptor beta chains derived from one specimen sequenced in a study of breast tumors, draining lymph nodes, adjacent tissues listed by TCRdb under 2016. The library was prepared using multiplex PCR. Sequencing took place on an Illumina HiSeq 2000. Using fastp at Q25 and MiXCR, TCRdb reprocessed the public reads and kept productive beta chains. Entries that share a CDR3 protein sequence are merged under the most common genes and DNA. For this sample there are under 70,000 distinct CDR3 sequences; approximately 40% appear just once. The ten largest clones capture 8% to 9.5% of the sample. Sequenced input: breast tumor tissue. These receptors all stem from a female donor with breast cancer. Some clones in this sample may be carry-over from other donors' samples.

This clonotype has at least ten counts. The genes are TRBV2 and TRBJ1-2, with D unclear. The CDR3 extends over 15 amino acids. Germline CDR1 reads SNHLY; CDR2 reads FYNNEI. V was shortened by 6 bases and J by 8 bases, with 22 bases between the two germline ends. CDR3 sequence: CASRPGVSNWWGYTF. The CDR3 bases are TGTGCCAGCAGGCCCGGCGTCTCAAACTGGTGGGGCTACACCTTC.

This clonotype was observed many times. In DNA form, the CDR3 reads TGTGCCAGCAGCTCCTACAGGGGAAGGTGGGAAAAACTGTTTTTT. It yields the protein CASSSYRGRWEKLFF. The chain uses TRBV13 and TRBJ1-4, with 7 bases aligning to TRBD1. The CDR3 extends over 15 amino acids. Trimming cost V 4 bases and J 8 bases; bases outside gene matches: 10. CDR1 and CDR2 (germline): PRHDT, FYEKMQ (reference sequence).

The chain carries TRBV24-1 and TRBJ2-3, with TRBD2 matching 9 bases. The ends lost 7 bases at V and 2 bases at J; junction bases unmatched: 9. Looked up from germline, CDR1 is KGHDR and CDR2 is SFDVKD. This CDR3 is built from 16 residues. The CDR3 DNA is TGTGCCACCAGCCCTGCGGCGGGGGGGGACACAGATACGCAGTATTTT. Its translation: CATSPAAGGDTDTQYF.

Concerning this clonotype: The final CDR3 position lacks the conserved phenylalanine or tryptophan, pointing to a likely read error. No DNA is shown, since the ends of the CDR3 on it are uncertain; the CDR3 is the one TCRdb lists. This chain links TRBV12-3 or TRBV12-4 with TRBJ2-3; the table's D call, TRBD2, has no DNA check behind it. Termini included, the CDR3 measures 13 amino acids. CDR3 in amino acids: CASSLNGPKLRYY.

The V call is TRBV7-3, the J call TRBJ1-4; the D gene is possibly TRBD1 (5 bases). The ends were cut back, 6 bases at V and 3 bases at J, with 20 bases in the middle. The V gene's germline CDR1 is SGHTA and CDR2 FQGTGA. The CDR3 covers 17 residues. Here the CDR3 reads CASRPGRGGIANEKLFF. CDR3 DNA sequence: TGTGCCAGCAGGCCCGGACGCGGGGGAATTGCTAATGAAAAACTGTTTTTT.

V gene TRBV20-1 combines with J gene TRBJ2-5; TRBD2 might be the D (8 bases). The V end was cut by 8 bases, the J end by 2 bases, with 18 bases between. CDR3 length: 14 amino acids. Germline V gives CDR1 DFQATT, CDR2 SNEGSKA (reference sequence). CDR3 region: CSTVAGQPQETQYF. Written as DNA, the CDR3 is TGCAGTACTGTAGCGGGACAGCCTCAAGAGACCCAGTACTTC.

This clonotype has at least ten counts. A much larger clone is a single base away; this may be a read error. CDR3 sequence: CSAVGGNYGSTF. Here the CDR3 DNA reads TGCAGTGCTGTGGGCGGAAACTATGGCTCCACCTTC. The rearrangement joins TRBV20-1 to TRBJ1-2; the D is unclear. The V gene's germline CDR1 is DFQATT and CDR2 SNEGSKA (reference sequence). The CDR3 runs to 12 residues.

This chain uses TRBV7-3 with TRBJ1-6; no clear D. The ends were cut back, 2 bases at V and 14 bases at J, with 10 bases in the middle. CDR3 length: 12 residues. Germline loops: CDR1 SGHTA, CDR2 FQGTGA. CDR3: CASSLFGGTLHF. CDR3 in DNA: TGTGCCAGCAGCTTATTTGGCGGTACCCTCCACTTT. Using reference TRBV7-3 and TRBJ1-6 for the parts outside the CDR3, the full variable domain is GAGVSQTPSNKVTEKGKYVELRCDPISGHTALYWYRQSLGQGPEFLIYFQGTGAADDSGLPNDRFFAVRPEGSVSTLKIQRTERGDSAVYLCASSLFGGTLHFGNGTRLTVT.

This clonotype was observed at least ten times. The genes are TRBV24-1 and TRBJ2-3; 11 bases map to TRBD2. Trimming cost V 4 bases and J 4 bases; bases outside gene matches: 6. The CDR3 has 16 residues. Germline CDR1 reads KGHDR; CDR2 reads SFDVKD. CDR3 protein: CATSDTSGSTPDTQYF. CDR3 DNA: TGTGCCACCAGTGACACTAGCGGGAGTACCCCAGATACGCAGTATTTT.

This chain connects TRBV25-1 to TRBJ1-2; 7 bases fit TRBD1. J lost 6 bases, V lost 0 bases, and 10 bases had no gene match. Germline CDR1 MGHDK, CDR2 SYGVNS. The CDR3 length is 16 residues. CDR3: CASSEYGTGAGNGYTF. CDR3 DNA sequence: TGTGCCAGCAGTGAATATGGCACAGGGGCCGGGAATGGCTACACCTTC.

The genes are TRBV27 and TRBJ1-2; D perhaps matches TRBD1 (5 bases). V lost 5 bases and J 6 bases, leaving 16 bases between the germline ends. Germline CDR1 reads MNHEY; CDR2 reads SMNVEV (reference sequence). The CDR3 covers 14 residues. This CDR3 reads CASSPCSGMNGYTF. In nucleotides, the CDR3 is TGTGCCAGCAGTCCCTGTTCAGGGATGAATGGCTACACCTTC.

With regard to this clonotype: The junction and the germline gene differ at one end; a read error may be behind it. The V gene is TRBV6-5, the J gene TRBJ1-5; unclear D gene. This CDR3 is built from 13 residues. Germline CDR1 and CDR2: MNHEY and SVGAGI. The CDR3 DNA reads as TGTGCCGGCAGCCCGGGGAACGGTCAGCCCCAGCATTTT. Its protein is CAGSPGNGQPQHF.

The chain links TRBV9 to TRBJ2-1; 10 bases are a match to TRBD2. This CDR3 is built from 14 residues. The germline gives CDR1 SGDLS, CDR2 YYNGEE. With V trimmed by 3 bases and J by 5 bases, 2 bases remained unmatched. The CDR3 here is CASSATSGDNEQFF. For the CDR3, the DNA is TGTGCCAGCAGCGCCACTAGCGGGGACAATGAGCAGTTCTTC.

This clonotype was found many times. Mismatch with germline at one junction end may stem from a read error. This chain joins TRBV6-6 and TRBJ1-2, with D unclear. CDR3 length: 16 residues. Germline CDR1 and CDR2: MNHNY and SVGAGI (reference sequence). CDR3 protein: CASSHSKTGVNYGYTF. In DNA, the CDR3 is TGTGCCAGCAGTCACTCGAAGACCGGAGTTAACTATGGCTACACCTTC.

About this clonotype itself: One end of the junction is discordant with germline, which a read error may explain. The chain combines TRBV2 with TRBJ2-2; TRBD1 matches 7 bases. This CDR3 comprises 16 residues. Germline assignment: CDR1 SNHLY and CDR2 FYNNEI. The CDR3 sequence is CASTEGIRGNSGELLF. CDR3 nucleotide sequence: TGTGCCAGCACCGAAGGAATCAGGGGGAACTCCGGGGAGCTGCTTTTT.

This clonotype was seen more than once but under ten times. The chain couples TRBV13 to TRBJ2-5; 8 nucleotides match TRBD2. The junction had 10 bases not matched to a gene; V was cut back by 2 bases and J by 5 bases. CDR1 and CDR2 from the germline V gene are PRHDT and FYEKMQ (reference sequence). The CDR3 has 16 residues. CDR3 protein: CASSLPPSGGGETQYF. The DNA of the CDR3 is TGTGCCAGCAGCTTACCCCCGAGCGGGGGAGGGGAGACCCAGTACTTC.

About this clonotype itself: One end of the junction does not line up with germline, which may come from a read error. The chain couples TRBV24-1 to TRBJ2-3, with 7 bases identical to TRBD1. This CDR3 is built from 15 residues. Per the germline V gene, CDR1 is KGHDR and CDR2 is SFDVKD. The CDR3 nucleotides are TGTGCCACCAGTAATGGACAGGAGCCCACAGATACGCAGTGTTTT. It is translated as CATSNGQEPTDTQCF.

The chain combines TRBV12-3 or TRBV12-4 with TRBJ1-3; D gene ambiguous. The CDR3 consists of 15 residues. Trimming pared 6 bases from V and 8 bases from J, leaving 20 bases between. Written as DNA, the CDR3 is TGTGCCAGCAGCCCGACGGGCCTTTATGGCTACACCATATATTTT. Translated: CASSPTGLYGYTIYF.

This clonotype was counted at least ten times. The chain couples TRBV18 to TRBJ1-5, with 7 bases that match TRBD1. V lost 3 bases, J lost 4 bases, and 0 bases stayed unmatched. The length of the CDR3 is 13 residues. CDR1 and CDR2 (germline): KGHSH, LQKENI. CDR3 protein: CASSPTGNQPQHF. The DNA of the CDR3 is TGTGCCAGCTCACCGACAGGGAATCAGCCCCAGCATTTT.

At least ten counts were recorded for this clonotype. The J gene is TRBJ2-7, the V gene TRBV10-2; 8 bases fit TRBD1. J gave up 4 bases and V 7 bases, and 9 bases lay outside the gene matches. Germline V gene lookup returns CDR1 WSHSY and CDR2 SAAADI. The length of the CDR3 is 14 residues. CDR3 coding DNA: TGCGCCAGCACCGGGACAGGAGGGGGATACGAGCAGTACTTC. Translating gives CASTGTGGGYEQYF.

In its sample, this clonotype was seen many times. This may be a read error: a much more frequent sequence differs by one nucleotide. This sequence joins TRBV7-9 and TRBJ1-3; D ambiguous. Germline V gene lookup returns CDR1 SEHNR and CDR2 FQNEAQ (reference sequence). Trimming shortened V by 5 bases and J by 4 bases, and 9 bases separated the two germline ends. The CDR3 runs 13 residues. The CDR3 DNA is TGTGCCAGCAGCCCCCCCGGCGGAAACACCATATATTTT. This gives the protein CASSPPGGNTIYF.

Ten or more counts support this clonotype. One base away lies a much larger clone, so this may be a sequencing read error. Without the conserved terminal phenylalanine or tryptophan, this CDR3 likely stems from a read error. The V and J genes are TRBV7-6 and TRBJ2-5; D gene ambiguous. Trimming took off 2 bases at V and 4 bases at J, with 11 bases between the two ends. CDR1 and CDR2 (germline): SGHVS, FNYEAQ. The CDR3 spans 14 residues. The CDR3 nucleotides read TGTGCCAGCAGCTTAACGGTTCTGGGAGAGACCCAGTACCTC. Encoded protein: CASSLTVLGETQYL.

This clonotype was seen ten or more times. V is TRBV11-2 and J is TRBJ2-5, with TRBD2 as a possible D gene (5 bases). CDR1 is SGHAT, CDR2 FQNNGV, per germline. The CDR3 covers 14 residues. Deletions cut 6 bases from V and 0 bases from J, with 11 bases between. CDR3 DNA: TGTGCCAGCAGTAGCCGCGGGTACCAAGAGACCCAGTACTTC. Translated: CASSSRGYQETQYF.

This clonotype was observed many times. J is TRBJ1-2 and V is TRBV20-1, with 9 bases lining up with TRBD1. Per germline, CDR1 DFQATT and CDR2 SNEGSKA (reference sequence). The length of the CDR3 is 15 residues. Germline trimming cut 2 bases from V and 7 bases from J; bases unmatched to any gene: 11. The CDR3 region is CSARSHQGDRAGYTF. Here the CDR3 DNA reads TGCAGTGCTAGATCCCATCAGGGGGACAGGGCTGGCTACACCTTC.

This clonotype appeared many times. This sequence joins TRBV28 and TRBJ2-5; D is perhaps TRBD1 (5 bases). CDR3 length: 14 residues. Germline loops: CDR1 MDHEN, CDR2 SYDVKM. V lost 6 bases and J lost 4, with 15 bases in between. CDR3 sequence (DNA): TGTGCCAGCAGCCAGGGTGGGGTCATAGAGACCCAGTACTTC. Amino acids: CASSQGGVIETQYF.

With respect to this clonotype: A read error is likely, as this CDR3 ends without the conserved phenylalanine or tryptophan. The genes are TRBV5-4 and TRBJ2-7; D not certain. In germline, CDR1 is SGHNT, CDR2 YYREEE (reference sequence). V lost 0 bases and J 6 bases, leaving 4 bases between the germline ends. This CDR3 region has 11 residues. This chain's CDR3 is CASSLDTEQYS. As DNA, the CDR3 is TGTGCCAGCAGCTTGGACACCGAGCAGTACTCC.

This clonotype has a count of ten or more. One junction end does not reproduce the germline sequence, and a read error may be involved. For the CDR3, the DNA is TGTGCCAGCAGCGTAACGGGGGACAGATACATGAACACTGAAGCTTTCTTT. Amino acid sequence: CASSVTGDRYMNTEAFF. V and J are TRBV7-3 and TRBJ1-1; 7 nucleotides agree with TRBD1. This CDR3 comprises 17 residues. Germline V gives CDR1 SGHTA, CDR2 FQGTGA.

This rearrangement joins TRBV5-1 to TRBJ2-1; 13 bases line up with TRBD2. V lost 0 bases and J lost 7; bases outside the gene matches: 1. CDR3 size: 15 residues. Germline V gene lookup returns CDR1 SGHRS and CDR2 YFSETQ. The CDR3 DNA reads as TGCGCCAGCAGCTTGGCGACTAGCGGGGGGAATGAGCAGTTCTTC. Protein product: CASSLATSGGNEQFF. Together with reference TRBV5-1 and TRBJ2-1, the CDR3 gives the full variable domain: KAGVTQTPRYLIKTRGQQVTLSCSPISGHRSVSWYQQTPGQGLQFLFEYFSETQRNKGNFPGRFSGRQFSNSRSEMNVSTLELGDSALYLCASSLATSGGNEQFFGPGTRLTVL.

J is TRBJ2-2 and V is TRBV24-1, with D tentatively TRBD1 or TRBD2 (6 bases each). Per germline, CDR1 KGHDR and CDR2 SFDVKD. Trimming cost V 7 bases and J 5 bases, with 16 bases left between them. CDR3 length: 15 residues. CDR3 nucleotides: TGTGCCACCAGCCCCCTCGGGGGCAGTACCGGGGAGCTGTTTTTT. This gives the protein CATSPLGGSTGELFF.

This clonotype came up many times. The CDR3 bases are TGTGCCAGCAGCTTAGCGACAAAACTCAACTATGGCTACACCTTC. This translates into CASSLATKLNYGYTF. V is TRBV7-9 and J is TRBJ1-2; D unresolved. The V end lost 0 bases, the J end lost 2 bases, and 10 bases lay between the germline ends. This CDR3 is 15 amino acids long. In germline, CDR1 is SEHNR, CDR2 FQNEAQ (reference sequence).

This clonotype was counted ten times or more. This chain uses TRBV7-9 with TRBJ1-6, with a possible D match to TRBD1 (5 bases). The CDR3 has 14 residues. Between the trimmed V and J ends, which lost 5 bases and 7 bases, there was a span of 12 bases. Germline V lookup: CDR1 SEHNR, CDR2 FQNEAQ (reference sequence). DNA of the CDR3: TGTGCCAGCAGCCTACGGGGCACGAATTCACCCCTCCACTTT. This encodes CASSLRGTNSPLHF.

The gene calls are TRBV5-1 and TRBJ2-5, with a tentative D call TRBD2 (6 bases). The CDR3 loop spans 15 amino acids. V was trimmed by 1 base and J by 5 bases, leaving 15 bases between them. Germline lookup yields CDR1 SGHRS and CDR2 YFSETQ. DNA for the CDR3: TGCGCCAGCAGCTTGCCGGGAGAGGTCCCGGAGACCCAGTACTTC. It specifies CASSLPGEVPETQYF.